This T cell receptor beta chain was sequenced in a study of blood T cell repertoires in COVID-19. Whole-study context: COVID-19 samples from acute and convalescent phases originated in the United States, Italy and Spain. PBMCs, B-cell-depleted T cells, or T cells provided the cDNA or gDNA that made up the material.

V was clipped by 3 bases and J by 1 base; unmatched bases: 5. The CDR3 has 15 amino acids. Germline CDR1 SGHRS, CDR2 YFSETQ. Per the original data handling: From reference gene primer amplification, estimates of nucleated cell counts were derived. The table came from immunoSEQ multiplex PCR; TCRdb's copy has only in-frame clones and leaves some out. D and trimming come from the DNA, and the V and J calls and clone size come from that table. The sample has about 320,000 clones, 88% seen once. This rearrangement joins TRBV5-1 to TRBJ1-1, with TRBD1 identical over 8 bases. The material sequenced was PBMCs or T cells enriched from blood (not recorded which). The sequence derives from a man under 40 who had recovered from COVID-19. CDR3 loop: CASSYGQGGNTEAFF. The CDR3 DNA reads TGCGCCAGCAGCTACGGACAGGGTGGGAACACTGAAGCTTTCTTT.